These T cell receptor beta chains were read from a single sample in a study of OX40 agonist ivuxolimab in advanced cancers. The protocol was immunoSEQ multiplex PCR, while the TCRdb copy is restricted to in-frame clones and leaves out a portion. In the table there are around 21,000 clones, 80% to 90% of which are singletons. The sample in question was CD4+ or CD8+ T cells sorted from blood, obtained in a trial of the OX40 agonist ivuxolimab. The source is an adult with an advanced solid tumor such as melanoma, head and neck, liver or kidney cancer. CDR3s include the opening cysteine and the closing phenylalanine or tryptophan. Each record gives: clone size, J gene, D gene, V gene, CDR3 protein, CDR3 DNA. A D gene is named only where the DNA matches it firmly. Rows may omit the clone size; those that give it use once, few, many or a size class.

NA TRBJ2-5 NA TRBV29-1 CSVEGGARETQYF TGCAGCGTTGAAGGGGGGGCAAGGGAGACCCAGTACTTC
NA TRBJ1-1 TRBD1 TRBV27 CASRSGQGARTEAFF TGTGCCAGCAGATCGGGCCAGGGGGCGCGGACTGAAGCTTTCTTT
once TRBJ2-7 TRBD2 TRBV5-4 CASSLGLARSSYEQYF TGTGCCAGCAGCTTGGGACTAGCGAGAAGCTCCTACGAGCAGTACTTC
NA TRBJ2-3 TRBD1 TRBV7-9 CASSLVDRGAIKADTQYF TGTGCCAGCAGCTTAGTAGACAGGGGGGCAATAAAAGCAGATACGCAGTATTTT
NA TRBJ1-1 NA TRBV28 CASSWTVGEAFF TGTGCCAGCAGCTGGACGGTTGGTGAAGCTTTCTTT
NA TRBJ2-7 TRBD2 TRBV4-3 CASSHRQGGPYEQYF TGCGCCAGCAGCCACCGGCAGGGAGGGCCCTACGAGCAGTACTTC
few TRBJ2-4 TRBD2 TRBV4-2 CASSQGTSGNIQYF TGTGCCAGCAGCCAAGGGACTAGCGGGAACATTCAGTACTTC
NA TRBJ2-1 TRBD2 TRBV12-5 CASGFVAGRTYNEQFF TGTGCTAGTGGTTTCGTAGCGGGGAGAACCTACAATGAGCAGTTCTTC
NA TRBJ2-3 TRBD2 TRBV10-3 CAISERGGADTQYF TGTGCCATCAGTGAGCGGGGGGGGGCAGATACGCAGTATTTT
NA TRBJ2-7 TRBD2 TRBV11-2 CASSPRVSGAYEQYF TGTGCCAGCAGCCCCAGAGTTAGCGGGGCCTACGAGCAGTACTTC
NA TRBJ1-4 NA TRBV13 CASSQGLNEKLFF TGTGCCAGCAGCCAGGGACTTAATGAAAAACTGTTTTTT
NA TRBJ2-5 NA TRBV6-1 CASRELTAWTQYF TGTGCCAGCAGAGAGTTAACGGCGTGGACCCAGTACTTC
NA TRBJ2-2 TRBD1 TRBV7-8 CASSLNPGTGYSGELFF TGTGCCAGCAGCTTAAATCCAGGGACAGGGTACTCCGGGGAGCTGTTTTTT
NA TRBJ2-1 NA TRBV6-5 CASSNFHSSYNEQFF TGTGCCAGCAGTAACTTCCACAGCTCCTACAATGAGCAGTTCTTC
NA TRBJ1-1 NA TRBV5-6 CASSPYQNHMNTEAFF TGTGCCAGCAGCCCGTACCAGAATCATATGAACACTGAAGCTTTCTTT
NA TRBJ1-2 NA TRBV5-1 CASSVGGSYGYTF TGCGCCAGCAGTGTCGGGGGCAGCTATGGCTACACCTTC
NA TRBJ2-1 NA TRBV12-5 CASGSGTGPYNEQFF TGTGCTAGTGGTTCAGGGACGGGACCGTACAATGAGCAGTTCTTC
NA TRBJ2-7 NA TRBV4-3 CASSQDELGGYEQYF TGCGCCAGCAGCCAAGATGAATTGGGTGGCTACGAGCAGTACTTC
NA TRBJ1-5 NA TRBV5-1 CASSSGGVGPQHF TGCGCCAGCAGCTCCGGGGGAGTTGGGCCCCAGCATTTT
once TRBJ2-2 NA TRBV15 CATSRDLGPAGELFF TGTGCCACCAGCAGAGATTTAGGGCCGGCCGGGGAGCTGTTTTTT
NA TRBJ1-1 NA TRBV7-2 CASSLWAGLNTEAFF TGTGCCAGCAGCTTATGGGCAGGGCTGAACACTGAAGCTTTCTTT
NA TRBJ2-5 TRBD2 TRBV9 CASSVATLAGGETQYF TGTGCCAGCAGCGTAGCTACCCTAGCGGGGGGAGAGACCCAGTACTTC
few TRBJ1-5 NA TRBV6-1 CASSEVDRRVRQPQHF TGTGCCAGCAGTGAAGTAGACAGGCGGGTCCGTCAGCCCCAGCATTTT
NA TRBJ1-4 NA TRBV28 CASSLWREPGEKLFF TGTGCCAGCAGTTTATGGAGGGAACCAGGGGAAAAACTGTTTTTT
NA TRBJ2-7 TRBD1 TRBV23-1 CASSQDRGAADEQYF TGCGCCAGCAGTCAAGACAGGGGAGCAGCAGACGAGCAGTACTTC
NA TRBJ2-7 NA TRBV6-1 CASSEGLAYEQYF TGTGCCAGCAGTGAGGGACTGGCCTACGAGCAGTACTTC
NA TRBJ2-3 TRBD2 TRBV11-2 CASSPRTSPKGNTQYF TGTGCCAGCAGCCCCCGGACTAGCCCTAAGGGAAATACGCAGTATTTT
NA TRBJ2-3 TRBD2 TRBV5-5 CASSRDYDSDTQYF TGTGCCAGCAGTAGGGACTACGATAGCGATACGCAGTATTTT
NA TRBJ2-3 NA TRBV28 CASSLAGSRTDTQYF TGTGCCAGCAGTTTAGCAGGGTCGAGAACAGATACGCAGTATTTT
NA TRBJ1-2 TRBD1 TRBV28 CASSLPGTGMANYGYTF TGTGCCAGCAGCCTTCCCGGGACAGGGATGGCTAACTATGGCTACACCTTC
NA TRBJ2-3 NA TRBV28 CASSTPPGVNTDTQYF TGTGCCAGCAGTACCCCCCCGGGTGTTAACACAGATACGCAGTATTTT
NA TRBJ2-7 NA TRBV6-6 CASSPSMILYEQYF TGTGCCAGCAGTCCTTCAATGATTCTCTACGAGCAGTACTTC
once TRBJ1-5 NA TRBV4-2 CASSQDLTVNQPQHF TGTGCCAGCAGCCAAGATTTGACAGTTAATCAGCCCCAGCATTTT
NA TRBJ2-7 NA TRBV7-8 CASSTRTGYEQYF TGTGCCAGCAGCACTCGGACGGGCTACGAGCAGTACTTC
once TRBJ2-3 NA TRBV11-2 CASSIRGNTDTQYF TGTGCCAGCAGCATAAGAGGGAACACAGATACGCAGTATTTT
NA TRBJ2-7 NA TRBV7-9 CASSSPGYEQYF TGTGCCAGCAGCTCCCCGGGATACGAGCAGTACTTC
NA TRBJ1-3 NA TRBV18 CASSLRQGNTIYF TGTGCCAGCTCACTCAGGCAGGGAAACACCATATATTTT
NA TRBJ2-7 NA TRBV2 CASSDVSYEQYF TGTGCCAGCAGTGACGTCTCCTACGAGCAGTACTTC
NA TRBJ2-3 NA TRBV5-1 CASSPEGRVSDTQYF TGCGCCAGCAGCCCGGAGGGTAGGGTGTCAGATACGCAGTATTTT
once TRBJ2-5 TRBD2 TRBV7-8 CASSLAGGGSLETQYF TGTGCCAGCAGCTTAGCGGGGGGGGGAAGTTTGGAGACCCAGTACTTC
NA TRBJ2-7 NA TRBV4-1 CASSQPSRRRSKQYF TGCGCCAGCAGCCAGCCTAGCCGTCGGCGGTCCAAGCAGTACTTC
NA TRBJ2-3 NA TRBV7-2 CASRLGQGTDTQYF TGTGCCAGCAGACTGGGGCAGGGCACAGATACGCAGTATTTT
NA TRBJ1-2 NA TRBV5-8 CASSLVFEFYGYTF TGTGCCAGCAGCTTGGTTTTCGAGTTTTATGGCTACACCTTC
NA TRBJ1-1 NA TRBV30 CAWSPIEAFF TGTGCCTGGAGTCCGATAGAAGCTTTCTTT
NA TRBJ2-7 NA TRBV5-1 CASSFVSGGVVGFSYEQYF TGCGCCAGCAGCTTTGTCAGCGGAGGGGTCGTCGGGTTTTCCTACGAGCAGTACTTC
NA TRBJ1-6 NA TRBV7-3 CASSYRIYGLQSSYNSPLHF TGTGCCAGCAGCTATCGGATTTATGGGCTCCAGAGCTCCTATAATTCACCCCTCCACTTT
NA TRBJ2-3 NA TRBV5-4 CASSSAGGRGSTDTQYF TGTGCCAGCAGCTCCGCCGGTGGGCGGGGAAGCACAGATACGCAGTATTTT
NA TRBJ2-3 NA TRBV6-1 CASSELGDPTDTQYF TGTGCCAGCAGTGAATTAGGGGATCCCACAGATACGCAGTATTTT
NA TRBJ2-7 NA TRBV4-1 CASSQPWGEQYF TGCGCCAGCAGCCAACCTTGGGGCGAGCAGTACTTC
few TRBJ1-4 TRBD1 TRBV5-1 CASSLATGGRGKLFF TGCGCCAGCAGCTTGGCGACAGGGGGCAGAGGTAAACTGTTTTTT
NA TRBJ1-6 NA TRBV7-9 CASRRGDSYNSPLHF TGTGCCAGCAGAAGAGGGGACTCCTATAATTCACCCCTCCACTTT
medium-sized TRBJ1-5 TRBD1 TRBV6-1 CASSEDRGNQPQHF TGTGCCAGCAGTGAAGACAGGGGGAATCAGCCCCAGCATTTT
NA TRBJ1-5 NA TRBV4-1 CASSQIHRRIQPQHF TGCGCCAGCAGCCAAATCCACCGGCGGATTCAGCCCCAGCATTTT
NA TRBJ1-4 NA TRBV14 CASSQDRGTNEKLFF TGTGCCAGCAGCCAAGACAGGGGCACTAATGAAAAACTGTTTTTT
NA TRBJ1-4 NA TRBV10-3 CAISEGHNEKLFF TGTGCCATCAGCGAGGGACATAATGAAAAACTGTTTTTT
few TRBJ1-5 NA TRBV18 CASSPSQQGAQPQHF TGTGCCAGCTCACCATCGCAACAGGGTGCCCAGCCCCAGCATTTT
NA TRBJ2-5 TRBD2 TRBV4-1 CASSQVPSGTVETQYF TGCGCCAGCAGCCAAGTCCCTAGCGGGACGGTGGAGACCCAGTACTTC